These 22 T cell receptor beta chains share one sample of origin, sequenced in a study of T cells in Graves' hyperthyroidism and ophthalmopathy. From RNA transcripts, TCR beta CDR3 regions were amplified. The TCR CDR3 was amplified in a first-round RT-PCR using the HTBI primer set. TCRdb fed the multiplex PCR reads into MiXCR, producing one record per CDR3 protein. The sample includes over 500,000 distinct CDR3 sequences, 12% to 15% of them seen just once. The sample taken for sequencing was blood. The receptor set was obtained from a middle-aged woman with Graves' hyperthyroidism.

The rearrangement uses TRBV9 and TRBJ2-2, with a weak D call TRBD1 (5 bases). The CDR3 is 16 amino acids. From germline, CDR1 is SGDLS and CDR2 YYNGEE. V was cut by 2 bases and J by 0 bases, with 11 bases left in between. The DNA for the CDR3 is TGTGCCAGCAGCGTGACCAGGGTACCGAACACCGGGGAGCTGTTTTTT. It is translated as CASSVTRVPNTGELFF. The whole variable domain, filled in from reference TRBV9 and TRBJ2-2, reads DSGVTQTPKHLITATGQRVTLRCSPRSGDLSVYWYQQSLDQGLQFLIQYYNGEERAKGNILERFSAQQFPDLHSELNLSSLELGDSALYFCASSVTRVPNTGELFFGEGSRLTVL.

This clonotype was found a few times. V usage is TRBV7-9 and J usage is TRBJ1-6; TRBD1 agrees at 7 bases. The CDR3 has 14 residues. With V trimmed by 5 bases and J by 7 bases, 5 bases remained unmatched. Germline V gives CDR1 SEHNR, CDR2 FQNEAQ (reference sequence). This CDR3 is CASSNRDRNSPLHF. CDR3 sequence (DNA): TGTGCCAGCAGCAACCGGGACAGAAATTCACCCCTCCACTTT.

This clonotype was detected only a few times. The chain recombines TRBV3-1 with TRBJ2-6, with no clear D. CDR1 and CDR2 from the germline V gene are LGHDT and YNNKEL (reference sequence). The CDR3 totals 13 residues. The V gene lost 7 bases and the J gene lost 1 base, with 5 bases spanning the gap. Here the CDR3 reads CASKMSGANVLTF. The CDR3 nucleotides read TGTGCCAGCAAGATGTCTGGGGCCAACGTCCTGACTTTC. Using reference TRBV3-1 and TRBJ2-6 for the parts outside the CDR3, the full variable domain is DTAVSQTPKYLVTQMGNDKSIKCEQNLGHDTMYWYKQDSKKFLKIMFSYNNKELIINETVPNRFSPKSPDKAHLNLHINSLELGDSAVYFCASKMSGANVLTFGAGSRLTVL.

The CDR3 DNA is TGCAGCGCCGGGGAGGGGTCCGGGGGCTACACCTTC. As protein: CSAGEGSGGYTF. The chain recombines TRBV29-1 with TRBJ1-2, with D maybe TRBD1 (5 bases). The CDR3 runs to 12 residues. V dropped 7 bases and J dropped 8 bases, with 17 bases sitting between them. Germline V gene data show CDR1 as SQVTM and CDR2 as ANQGSEA.

The V and J genes are TRBV27 and TRBJ2-6; 8 positions match TRBD1. V lost 5 bases, J lost 2 bases, and 11 bases stayed unmatched. Germline-derived CDR1 and CDR2 are MNHEY and SMNVEV (reference sequence). The CDR3 is 18 residues long. CDR3 sequence reads: CASSPTRGRAAGANVLTF. In DNA, the CDR3 is TGTGCCAGCAGTCCGACCAGGGGGCGGGCTGCTGGGGCCAACGTCCTGACTTTC.

This clonotype showed up many times. CDR3 nucleotide sequence: TGTGCCAGCAGTTTTGGGACAGGACCGAATGAATATAATTCACCCCTCCACTTT. Translated: CASSFGTGPNEYNSPLHF. The chain recombines TRBV27 with TRBJ1-6, with 8 positions matching TRBD1. This CDR3 is 18 amino acids long. Trimming at V came to 3 bases and at J to 4 bases, leaving 11 bases not matched to a gene. The germline gives CDR1 MNHEY, CDR2 SMNVEV (reference sequence).

This clonotype has at least ten counts. This chain links TRBV7-2 with TRBJ2-7; 9 bases map to TRBD1. This CDR3 region has 15 residues. After removal of 0 bases from V and 4 bases from J, the junction contained 4 bases not matched to a gene. Germline CDR1 is SGHTA and CDR2 is FQGNSA. The CDR3 is CASSLATGGRYEQYF. CDR3 nucleotide sequence: TGTGCCAGCAGCTTAGCGACAGGGGGTCGTTACGAGCAGTACTTC.

This clonotype was seen many times. V is TRBV7-9 and J is TRBJ2-2; D tentatively reads TRBD1 or TRBD2 (5 bases each). CDR3 size: 15 residues. Germline V gene lookup returns CDR1 SEHNR and CDR2 FQNEAQ (reference sequence). The V end lost 3 bases, the J end lost 3 bases, and 11 bases lay between the germline ends. The CDR3 DNA reads TGTGCCAGCAGCTTCGAGGGGTTCTACACCGGGGAGCTGTTTTTT. Its translation: CASSFEGFYTGELFF. The variable domain in full, with the rest retrieved from reference TRBV7-9 and TRBJ2-2, is DTGVSQNPRHKITKRGQNVTFRCDPISEHNRLYWYRQTLGQGPEFLTYFQNEAQLEKSRLLSDRFSAERPKGSFSTLEIQRTEQGDSAMYLCASSFEGFYTGELFFGEGSRLTVL.

The gene calls are TRBV29-1 and TRBJ2-1, with D perhaps TRBD2 (7 bases). The CDR3 is 16 amino acids. Germline lookup yields CDR1 SQVTM and CDR2 ANQGSEA. Trimming shortened V by 0 bases and J by 2 bases, and 14 bases separated the two germline ends. This CDR3 is CSVEDLLGGPYNEQFF. CDR3 coding DNA: TGCAGCGTTGAAGATCTTCTGGGGGGGCCCTACAATGAGCAGTTCTTC.

The chain has TRBV6-1 and TRBJ2-6, with TRBD1 matching 9 bases. This CDR3 spans 17 amino acids. Germline values: CDR1 MNHNS, CDR2 SASEGT. V was pared by 5 bases and J by 0 bases, with 5 bases of the junction left unmatched. The CDR3 reads CASSRDRATSGANVLTF. In DNA, the CDR3 is TGTGCCAGCAGTCGGGACAGGGCAACCTCTGGGGCCAACGTCCTGACTTTC.

This clonotype was counted once. V gene TRBV20-1 combines with J gene TRBJ2-2; possibly TRBD2 for D (5 bases). Germline CDR1 reads DFQATT; CDR2 reads SNEGSKA (reference sequence). Trimming removed 5 bases at V and 6 bases at J, with 16 bases between. The CDR3 has 14 residues. Here the CDR3 reads CSAAPMRAPGELFF. CDR3 in DNA: TGCAGTGCTGCCCCGATGCGGGCCCCCGGGGAGCTGTTTTTT.

The J gene is TRBJ2-3, the V gene TRBV5-1; perhaps D is TRBD1 or TRBD2 (5 bases each). CDR3 length equals 11 residues. V was shortened by 3 bases and J by 14 bases, with 13 bases between the two germline ends. The V gene's germline CDR1 is SGHRS and CDR2 YFSETQ. The CDR3 coding sequence is TGCGCCAGCAGCTCCGAGGGGCGGTGGTATTTT. Translated: CASSSEGRWYF.

V usage is TRBV12-5 and J usage is TRBJ2-4; tentative D call: TRBD2 (6 bases). The CDR3 spans 13 residues. V was pared by 10 bases and J by 1 base, with 11 bases between. Germline V CDR1 and CDR2: LGHNT, FRNRAP. The CDR3 sequence is CATGREAKNIQYF. CDR3 coding DNA: TGTGCTACAGGACGGGAGGCCAAAAACATTCAGTACTTC.

In this sample, this clonotype turned up many times. V usage is TRBV11-1 and J usage is TRBJ2-4, with 13 bases identical to TRBD2. The CDR3 loop spans 20 amino acids. After removal of 5 bases from V and 1 base from J, the junction contained 14 bases not matched to a gene. CDR1 and CDR2 from the germline V gene are SGHAT and FQDESV (reference sequence). The CDR3 sequence is CASSPSGTSGTGGAKNIQYF. As DNA, the CDR3 is TGTGCCAGCAGCCCGTCCGGGACTAGCGGGACGGGGGGGGCCAAAAACATTCAGTACTTC.

The V gene is TRBV5-1, the J gene TRBJ2-7; D gene uncertain. The length of the CDR3 is 14 residues. Per germline, CDR1 SGHRS and CDR2 YFSETQ. The V and J ends lost 2 bases and 6 bases respectively, with 15 bases between them. CDR3 sequence (DNA): TGCGCCAGCAGCTTATGGGCTCCGGGCACCGAGCAGTACTTC. It specifies CASSLWAPGTEQYF.

In this sample, this clonotype turned up a few times. The chain links TRBV5-6 to TRBJ2-1, with a weak D call TRBD1 (8 bases). V was cut by 1 base and J by 5 bases, with 13 bases left in between. The CDR3 loop spans 15 amino acids. Germline V CDR1 and CDR2: SGHDT, YYEEEE. The CDR3 DNA follows: TGTGCCAGCAGCTTGACAGGGGGGGCTGACAATGAGCAGTTCTTC. Its protein is CASSLTGGADNEQFF. The full variable domain, its missing parts supplied by reference TRBV5-6 and TRBJ2-1, is DAGVTQSPTHLIKTRGQQVTLRCSPKSGHDTVSWYQQALGQGPQFIFQYYEEEERQRGNFPDRFSGHQFPNYSSELNVNALLLGDSALYLCASSLTGGADNEQFFGPGTRLTVL.

The chain has TRBV30 and TRBJ2-6; D call uncertain. The V end was cut by 5 bases, the J end by 1 base, with 12 bases between. Germline loops: CDR1 GTSNPN, CDR2 SVGIG (reference sequence). This CDR3 has 15 amino acids. The CDR3 bases are TGTGCCTGGTCCCGTGGCAGGTCTGGGGCCAACGTCCTGACTTTC. Residues: CAWSRGRSGANVLTF.

As regards this clonotype: A read error may explain this, as a much larger clone is one base away. The chain links TRBV7-2 to TRBJ2-1; D is perhaps TRBD1 (6 bases). V dropped 1 base and J dropped 0 bases, with 10 bases sitting between them. Germline CDR1 is SGHTA and CDR2 is FQGNSA. The CDR3 runs 16 residues. This chain's CDR3 is CASSLGQGSSYNEQFF. The DNA for the CDR3 is TGTGCCAGCAGCTTAGGGCAGGGGAGCTCCTACAATGAGCAGTTCTTC. Full variable domain (missing parts from reference TRBV7-2 and TRBJ2-1): GAGVSQSPSNKVTEKGKDVELRCDPISGHTALYWYRQSLGQGLEFLIYFQGNSAPDKSGLPSDRFSAERTGGSVSTLTIQRTQQEDSAVYLCASSLGQGSSYNEQFFGPGTRLTVL.

V is TRBV6-1 and J is TRBJ1-2; tentative D call: TRBD1 (6 bases). Germline values: CDR1 MNHNS, CDR2 SASEGT. The CDR3 contains 13 residues. The V end was cut by 6 bases, the J end by 7 bases, with 15 bases between. The CDR3 DNA follows: TGTGCCAGCAGCATGGAGACAGGAGGTGGCTACACCTTC. This codes for CASSMETGGGYTF.

The sample holds a few counts of this clonotype. This chain uses TRBV12-3 or TRBV12-4 with TRBJ2-6; D gene unclear. The CDR3 extends over 15 amino acids. V lost 5 bases, J lost 4 bases, and 12 bases lay in between. CDR3 nucleotide sequence: TGTGCCAGCAGTATCAGGAGTACAGGGGCCAACGTCCTGACTTTC. Protein sequence: CASSIRSTGANVLTF.

This clonotype has ten or more counts. The gene calls are TRBV3-1 and TRBJ2-5; 8 bases match TRBD1. The CDR3 has 15 amino acids. Germline values: CDR1 LGHDT, CDR2 YNNKEL (reference sequence). With V trimmed by 4 bases and J by 4 bases, 8 bases remained unmatched. CDR3 region: CASSLRQGWGETQYF. The DNA for the CDR3 is TGTGCCAGCAGCCTCAGACAGGGGTGGGGAGAGACCCAGTACTTC.

This clonotype was recorded many times. This rearrangement joins TRBV20-1 to TRBJ2-3, with TRBD1 identical over 9 bases. Germline assignment: CDR1 DFQATT and CDR2 SNEGSKA (reference sequence). This CDR3 spans 16 amino acids. V lost 2 bases to trimming and J lost 2 bases; unmatched junction nucleotides: 8. CDR3 residues: CSARNTGTGNTDTQYF. In DNA form, the CDR3 reads TGCAGTGCTAGAAACACCGGGACAGGGAACACAGATACGCAGTATTTT.